The 18 T cell receptor beta chains listed next were all sequenced from one sample in a study of blood T cell repertoires in COVID-19. The repertoire was sequenced with immunoSEQ multiplex PCR; TCRdb's copy has only in-frame clones and lacks some. Seen here are about 260,000 clones, about four fifths observed once, and the top ten hold approximately 1.5%. Sequences were obtained from peripheral blood. These receptors were taken from a woman aged 40 to 55 who had recovered from COVID-19.

This chain uses TRBV19 with TRBJ2-1; TRBD1 matches 7 bases. V trimming: 3 bases; J trimming: 10 bases; junction bases outside the gene matches: 6. Germline assignment: CDR1 LNHDA and CDR2 SQIVND (reference sequence). The CDR3 length is 13 residues. The CDR3 DNA is TGTGCCAGTAGTATCGAAAACAGGGGAGAGCAGTTCTTC. Amino acids: CASSIENRGEQFF.

The chain recombines TRBV10-3 with TRBJ1-2; the D is unclear. Trimming took off 9 bases at V and 1 base at J, with 15 bases between the two ends. Germline V gene sequence: CDR1 ENHRY, CDR2 SYGVKD. There are 14 residues in the CDR3. The CDR3 reads CAIADGDFNYGYTF. CDR3 DNA sequence: TGTGCCATAGCGGACGGAGACTTTAACTATGGCTACACCTTC.

The chain carries TRBV28 and TRBJ2-7, with D maybe TRBD2 (6 bases). Between the trimmed V and J ends, which lost 7 bases and 3 bases, there was a span of 22 bases. The germline V gene encodes CDR1 MDHEN and CDR2 SYDVKM. This CDR3 has 16 amino acids. CDR3 sequence (DNA): TGTGCCAGCACGGCCCCCGGCCCGCCCGGGGGCTACGAGCAGTACTTC. Its translation is CASTAPGPPGGYEQYF.

This clone was observed once. The chain couples TRBV30 to TRBJ2-3; 8 bases are shared with TRBD2. Losses at the gene ends were 2 bases for V and 7 bases for J; bases not matched to a gene: 8. Germline assignment: CDR1 GTSNPN and CDR2 SVGIG (reference sequence). This CDR3 region has 14 residues. The CDR3 bases are TGTGCCTGGAGTACGGGGGGGGGCCCAAATACGCAGTATTTT. Translated: CAWSTGGGPNTQYF.

V is TRBV30 and J is TRBJ1-1; 7 bases line up with TRBD1. Germline trimming cut 5 bases from V and 1 base from J; bases unmatched to any gene: 7. This CDR3 has 14 amino acids. Germline values: CDR1 GTSNPN, CDR2 SVGIG (reference sequence). This chain's CDR3 is CAWGVGQRNTEAFF. The CDR3 nucleotides are TGTGCCTGGGGGGTGGGACAGAGGAACACTGAAGCTTTCTTT.

The chain recombines TRBV10-3 with TRBJ2-7; D unresolved. Germline V CDR1 and CDR2: ENHRY, SYGVKD. The CDR3 sequence is 15 residues long. Trimming cost V 3 bases and J 5 bases, with 17 bases left between them. The CDR3 DNA is TGTGCCATCAGTGACGCTGGTGCGGTTATTCACGAGCAGTACTTC. Protein product: CAISDAGAVIHEQYF.

In DNA form, the CDR3 reads TGTGCCAGCAGTTTGGGCAGGTTCAGGGTCGATGAGCAGTTCTTC. Translation: CASSLGRFRVDEQFF. V is TRBV27 and J is TRBJ2-1, with D maybe TRBD1 (5 bases). In germline, CDR1 is MNHEY, CDR2 SMNVEV (reference sequence). The CDR3 runs 15 residues. V was cut by 3 bases and J by 8 bases, with 17 bases left in between.

The chain recombines TRBV15 with TRBJ1-5; a possible D gene is TRBD1 (5 bases). Looked up from germline, CDR1 is LNHNV and CDR2 is YYDKDF (reference sequence). The V gene lost 3 bases and the J gene lost 1 base, with 13 bases spanning the gap. This CDR3 is built from 16 residues. The CDR3 nucleotides are TGTGCCACCAGCAGGCGACAGTTCTTCAGCAATCAGCCCCAGCATTTT. It codes for CATSRRQFFSNQPQHF.

The chain carries TRBV11-2 and TRBJ2-1; weak D call: TRBD2 (7 bases). V was trimmed by 7 bases and J by 0 bases, leaving 19 bases between them. Per germline, CDR1 SGHAT and CDR2 FQNNGV. The CDR3 extends over 17 amino acids. CDR3 DNA sequence: TGTGCCAGCACCACGAGGCGGGGGCTTAGCTCCTACAATGAGCAGTTCTTC. Encoded protein: CASTTRRGLSSYNEQFF.

The chain employs TRBV3-1 (or the pseudogene TRBV3-2) and TRBJ2-7; 9 bases are a match to TRBD1. The CDR3 is 15 amino acids. CDR1 and CDR2 from the germline V gene are LGHDT and YNNKEL (reference sequence). J gave up 9 bases and V 0 bases, and 9 bases lay outside the gene matches. The CDR3 loop is CASSQDLGTGQVQYF. CDR3 bases: TGTGCCAGCAGCCAAGACCTAGGGACAGGGCAAGTGCAGTACTTC.

The chain couples TRBV7-2 to TRBJ2-7; TRBD2 matches at 9 bases. This CDR3 comprises 14 residues. V lost 5 bases, J lost 2 bases, and 4 bases stayed unmatched. In germline, CDR1 is SGHTA, CDR2 FQGNSA. This CDR3 is CASSLLAGPYEQYF. The CDR3 coding sequence is TGTGCCAGCAGCCTACTAGCGGGTCCCTACGAGCAGTACTTC.

V and J are TRBV2 and TRBJ2-7; maybe TRBD1 (6 bases). CDR1 SNHLY and CDR2 FYNNEI come from the germline V gene. The CDR3 extends over 12 amino acids. V was cut by 4 bases and J by 2 bases, with 6 bases left in between. The chain's CDR3 is CASSGDTYEQYF. The CDR3 DNA reads as TGTGCCAGCAGTGGGGACACCTACGAGCAGTACTTC.

The genes are TRBV2 and TRBJ1-5, with a tentative D call TRBD1 (5 bases). Per germline, CDR1 SNHLY and CDR2 FYNNEI. V gave up 6 bases and J gave up 1 base, with 16 bases separating them. CDR3 length: 16 residues. CDR3 nucleotide sequence: TGTGCCAGCAGCCTCGGAGGGCGGGGGAGCAATCAGCCCCAGCATTTT. Amino acids: CASSLGGRGSNQPQHF.

The chain uses TRBV19 and TRBJ1-2, with 7 bases aligning to TRBD1. Germline V gene lookup returns CDR1 LNHDA and CDR2 SQIVND (reference sequence). Trimming took 4 bases from V and 2 from J; bases not matched to a gene: 13. The length of the CDR3 is 17 residues. CDR3 DNA: TGTGCCAGTAGTAGCGTCGTAGGACAGGACCCAAACTATGGCTACACCTTC. This sequence encodes CASSSVVGQDPNYGYTF. The whole variable domain, remainder taken from reference TRBV19 and TRBJ1-2, is DGGITQSPKYLFRKEGQNVTLSCEQNLNHDAMYWYRQDPGQGLRLIYYSQIVNDFQKGDIAEGYSVSREKKESFPLTVTSAQKNPTAFYLCASSSVVGQDPNYGYTFGSGTRLTVV.

This clone was seen more than once but under ten times. The V gene is TRBV28, the J gene TRBJ1-6; 7 nucleotides agree with TRBD1. Germline V CDR1 and CDR2: MDHEN, SYDVKM. With V trimmed by 6 bases and J by 9 bases, 14 bases remained unmatched. The CDR3 contains 16 residues. CDR3 in DNA: TGTGCCAGCAGCCTCCCGAGACAGGGCTTTGGTTCACCCCTCCACTTT. Protein: CASSLPRQGFGSPLHF. The variable domain in full, with the rest retrieved from reference TRBV28 and TRBJ1-6, is DVKVTQSSRYLVKRTGEKVFLECVQDMDHENMFWYRQDPGLGLRLIYFSYDVKMKEKGDIPEGYSVSREKKERFSLILESASTNQTSMYLCASSLPRQGFGSPLHFGNGTRLTVT.

The chain carries TRBV7-9 and TRBJ2-1; 9 nucleotides agree with TRBD1. Germline V lookup: CDR1 SEHNR, CDR2 FQNEAQ (reference sequence). The J segment lost 5 bases and the V segment lost 4 bases, leaving 6 bases of the junction unmatched. This CDR3 is 15 amino acids long. The CDR3: CASSSQGARDNEQFF. CDR3 DNA sequence: TGTGCCAGCAGCTCACAGGGGGCAAGAGACAATGAGCAGTTCTTC.

The V call is TRBV2, the J call TRBJ2-1, with D possibly matching TRBD2 (7 bases). Deletions cut 8 bases from V and 6 bases from J, with 20 bases between. CDR1 is SNHLY, CDR2 FYNNEI, per germline. The length of the CDR3 is 15 residues. CDR3 coding DNA: TGTGCCAGCTCCAAAAGGGGGGGGTCGTTCAATGAGCAGTTCTTC. Translating gives CASSKRGGSFNEQFF. The complete variable domain, with remaining parts taken from reference TRBV2 and TRBJ2-1, reads EPEVTQTPSHQVTQMGQEVILRCVPISNHLYFYWYRQILGQKVEFLVSFYNNEISEKSEIFDDQFSVERPDGSNFTLKIRSTKLEDSAMYFCASSKRGGSFNEQFFGPGTRLTVL.

This chain uses TRBV29-1 with TRBJ2-7; 9 nucleotides align to TRBD1. In germline, CDR1 is SQVTM, CDR2 ANQGSEA. J was trimmed by 3 bases and V by 6 bases; bases with no gene match: 3. The CDR3 runs 12 residues. Here the CDR3 DNA reads TGCAGCGTACAGGGGGCAATCTACGAGCAGTACTTC. Amino acids: CSVQGAIYEQYF.